The sequence of this TCR beta chain was determined in a study of blood T cell repertoires in COVID-19. On the study more broadly: Specimens from acute and convalescent COVID-19 originated in the United States, Italy and Spain. Sources were T cells, B-cell-depleted T cells, or PBMCs; the material itself was cDNA or gDNA.

Followed longitudinally, the Seattle patients had been enrolled during active infection. Per the study methods: Reference gene primer amplification yielded estimated nucleated cell counts. This table comes from immunoSEQ multiplex PCR, and its TCRdb copy is limited to in-frame clones, with some not included. V and J calls and clone size come straight from that table; D and trimming were deduced from the DNA. The data show approximately 340,000 clones, with roughly 86% seen just once and approximately 10% held by the top ten. V trimming: 4 bases; J trimming: 3 bases; junction bases outside the gene matches: 5. The CDR3 is made up of 15 amino acids. CDR1 and CDR2 from the germline V gene are SGDLS and YYNGEE.

The receptor's source is a man under 40 with COVID-19, enrolled during active disease. The chain couples TRBV9 to TRBJ2-5, with TRBD1 matching 11 bases. Sequences were obtained from peripheral blood. The CDR3 loop is CASSTRDRGEETQYF. As DNA, the CDR3 is TGTGCCAGCAGCACCCGGGACAGGGGGGAAGAGACCCAGTACTTC.